What follows are 20 T cell receptor beta chains derived from one specimen sequenced in a study of T cells in Graves' hyperthyroidism and ophthalmopathy. RNA transcripts gave rise to amplified TCR beta CDR3 regions. First-round RT-PCR targeting the TCR CDR3 was performed with the HTBI primer set. One entry per CDR3 protein, called by TCRdb with MiXCR from the multiplex PCR reads. The repertoire holds some 380,000 distinct CDR3 sequences, with about 13% as singletons. Material: blood. The receptors originated from a man aged 25-45 years with Graves' hyperthyroidism that later progressed to Graves' ophthalmopathy.

The V call is TRBV27, the J call TRBJ2-1; either TRBD1 or TRBD2 may supply D (6 bases each). The V end lost 2 bases, the J end lost 0 bases, and 8 bases lay between the germline ends. This CDR3 contains 15 residues. Germline values: CDR1 MNHEY, CDR2 SMNVEV (reference sequence). The CDR3 protein is CASSLGGPSYNEQFF. CDR3 in DNA: TGTGCCAGCAGTTTAGGGGGGCCCTCCTACAATGAGCAGTTCTTC.

This clonotype was detected a few times. J is TRBJ1-4 and V is TRBV28, with D maybe TRBD1 (5 bases). V was pared by 8 bases and J by 8 bases, with 15 bases between. CDR3 length equals 13 residues. Germline V gives CDR1 MDHEN, CDR2 SYDVKM. CDR3 region: CASGDGTYEKLFF. The CDR3 DNA follows: TGTGCCAGCGGGGACGGGACGTACGAAAAACTGTTTTTT.

CDR3 amino acids: CASSVATGLLPRTGNTIYF. In DNA form, the CDR3 reads TGTGCCAGCAGCGTAGCGACAGGGCTCTTGCCTAGGACGGGAAACACCATATATTTT. The chain recombines TRBV9 with TRBJ1-3; TRBD1 matches at 7 bases. The V and J ends lost 0 bases and 4 bases, in that order; junction bases with no gene match: 16. This CDR3 comprises 19 residues. Germline V gene lookup returns CDR1 SGDLS and CDR2 YYNGEE.

This clonotype was recorded at least ten times. The chain joins TRBV6-2 or TRBV6-3 to TRBJ1-1, with D possibly being TRBD1 (5 bases). Germline V gives CDR1 MNHEY, CDR2 SVGEGT. The germline V and J ends were trimmed by 6 bases and 2 bases, with 13 bases remaining between them. The CDR3 is made up of 14 amino acids. The CDR3 nucleotides read TGTGCCAGCAGGGGAAGACAGAAAAACACTGAAGCTTTCTTT. Translating it yields CASRGRQKNTEAFF.

This clonotype was seen a few times. V is TRBV4-1 and J is TRBJ1-1, with D unclear. The CDR3 is 15 residues long. Germline values: CDR1 MGHRA, CDR2 YSYEKL. Trimming cost V 4 bases and J 2 bases, with 14 bases left between them. CDR3 residues: CASSLATGSNTEAFF. CDR3 nucleotides: TGCGCCAGCAGCCTCGCGACTGGATCTAACACTGAAGCTTTCTTT.

V usage is TRBV5-1 and J usage is TRBJ2-7, with TRBD1 identical over 7 bases. V dropped 1 base and J dropped 4; count of bases not matched to a gene: 17. The V gene's germline CDR1 is SGHRS and CDR2 YFSETQ. The CDR3 sequence is 18 residues long. The CDR3, as DNA: TGCGCCAGCAGCTTGCGGCCTCCGGGACAGTCTTCTGCATACGAGCAGTACTTC. This translates into CASSLRPPGQSSAYEQYF. Based on the CDR3 plus reference TRBV5-1 and TRBJ2-7, the full variable domain is KAGVTQTPRYLIKTRGQQVTLSCSPISGHRSVSWYQQTPGQGLQFLFEYFSETQRNKGNFPGRFSGRQFSNSRSEMNVSTLELGDSALYLCASSLRPPGQSSAYEQYFGPGTRLTVT.

This clonotype was seen at least ten times. The chain uses TRBV28 and TRBJ2-7, with 7 bases aligning to TRBD2. The V segment lost 6 bases and the J segment 3 bases; nucleotides outside the gene matches: 5. CDR3 length: 13 residues. CDR1 is MDHEN, CDR2 SYDVKM, per germline. The CDR3 nucleotides read TGTGCCAGCAGGGGGGGGGGATTCTACGAGCAGTACTTC. Protein product: CASRGGGFYEQYF.

The table lists this clonotype with a few counts. CDR3 protein: CAWSVRGGAQKFF. The CDR3 bases are TGTGCCTGGAGTGTACGTGGGGGGGCACAAAAGTTCTTC. V usage is TRBV30 and J usage is TRBJ2-1, with D maybe TRBD2 (7 bases). The germline CDR1 and CDR2 sequences are GTSNPN and SVGIG (reference sequence). CDR3 length: 13 residues. Trimming stripped 0 bases from V and 14 bases from J, with 17 bases between. Based on the CDR3 plus reference TRBV30 and TRBJ2-1, the full variable domain is SQTIHQWPATLVQPVGSPLSLECTVEGTSNPNLYWYRQAAGRGLQLLFYSVGIGQISSEVPQNLSASRPQDRQFILSSKKLLLSDSGFYLCAWSVRGGAQKFFGPGTRLTVL.

This clonotype was counted ten times or more. This rearrangement joins TRBV27 to TRBJ2-2; D might be TRBD2 (7 bases). The germline CDR1 and CDR2 sequences are MNHEY and SMNVEV (reference sequence). This CDR3 spans 15 amino acids. Trimming left V 0 bases short and J 7 bases short, with 12 bases between. This CDR3 reads CASSLSGGAHGELFF. DNA for the CDR3: TGTGCCAGCAGTTTATCGGGGGGGGCGCACGGGGAGCTGTTTTTT.

This clonotype came up many times. The genes are TRBV12-3 or TRBV12-4 and TRBJ1-2; perhaps TRBD1 as D (6 bases). V was cut by 3 bases and J by 8 bases, with 13 bases left in between. CDR3 length equals 13 residues. CDR3 protein: CASSFGLGGGYTF. In DNA form, the CDR3 reads TGTGCCAGCAGTTTTGGTTTGGGGGGCGGCTACACCTTC.

There are many counts of this clonotype. The rearrangement uses TRBV10-3 and TRBJ1-1; perhaps TRBD1 as D (5 bases). Deletions cut 2 bases from V and 2 bases from J, with 12 bases between. CDR3 length: 15 amino acids. Germline CDR1 ENHRY, CDR2 SYGVKD. The CDR3 region is CAISETLTGNTEAFF. The CDR3 DNA sequence: TGTGCCATCAGTGAGACTCTAACAGGTAACACTGAAGCTTTCTTT.

This sequence joins TRBV28 and TRBJ1-5, with D hard to call. With 3 bases removed from V and 7 bases from J, the gap between germline ends came to 13 bases. Per the germline V gene, CDR1 is MDHEN and CDR2 is SYDVKM. The CDR3 consists of 14 residues. The CDR3: CASSFLGSRQPQHF. The CDR3 DNA reads TGTGCCAGCAGTTTCCTGGGGTCGCGCCAGCCCCAGCATTTT.

This clonotype was seen a few times. The chain uses TRBV19 and TRBJ1-1; a possible D gene is TRBD1 (5 bases). Trimming took 7 bases from V and 2 from J, leaving 17 bases between them. This CDR3 has 15 residues. CDR1 is LNHDA, CDR2 SQIVND, per germline (reference sequence). In nucleotides, the CDR3 is TGTGCCAGTAAACAACCAGGACAAAGAAACACTGAAGCTTTCTTT. Amino acids: CASKQPGQRNTEAFF.

Regarding this clonotype: Mismatch with germline at one junction end may stem from a read error. The DNA for the CDR3 is TGTGCCGGCAGCCCCTCAGGAGACAGCTATGGCTACACCTTC. This encodes CAGSPSGDSYGYTF. The genes are TRBV7-9 and TRBJ1-2, with a weak D call TRBD1 (5 bases). The CDR3 sequence is 14 residues long. Looked up from germline, CDR1 is SEHNR and CDR2 is FQNEAQ (reference sequence).

This clonotype was recorded at least ten times. The chain couples TRBV28 to TRBJ2-7; D is unclear. Germline CDR1 MDHEN, CDR2 SYDVKM. V was shortened by 5 bases and J by 2 bases, with 7 bases between the two germline ends. The CDR3 extends over 12 amino acids. The CDR3, as DNA: TGTGCCAGCAGTACTAATCCCTACGAGCAGTACTTC. It is translated as CASSTNPYEQYF.

With regard to this clonotype: A much larger clone lies one base from this, so it may be a read error. The J gene is TRBJ1-4, the V gene TRBV3-1; D gene unclear. Germline values: CDR1 LGHDT, CDR2 YNNKEL (reference sequence). This CDR3 contains 14 residues. The CDR3 here is CASSQDVDNGKLFF. The CDR3 DNA reads TGTGCCAGCAGCCAGGACGTCGATAATGGAAAACTGTTTTTT.

The gene calls are TRBV6-1 and TRBJ2-7, with D unresolved. V lost 6 bases to trimming and J lost 0 bases, with 12 bases between them. Germline lookup yields CDR1 MNHNS and CDR2 SASEGT. The CDR3 has 14 residues. CDR3 in DNA: TGTGCCAGCAGGGATAGAAAAAGCTCCTACGAGCAGTACTTC. Residues: CASRDRKSSYEQYF.

In its sample, this clonotype was seen many times. V usage is TRBV7-9 and J usage is TRBJ2-7; D perhaps matches TRBD1 (6 bases). V shed 5 bases and J shed 2 bases, with 13 bases lying between them. The CDR3 covers 14 residues. Germline V gene lookup returns CDR1 SEHNR and CDR2 FQNEAQ (reference sequence). The CDR3 DNA sequence: TGTGCCAGCAGCCCACACAGGGCTACCTACGAGCAGTACTTC. It is translated as CASSPHRATYEQYF.

This clonotype was counted between two and nine times. CDR3 DNA sequence: TGTGCCAGCAGCCAAGATCTGACAGGGGTCGAGCAGTACTTC. Its translation is CASSQDLTGVEQYF. The J gene is TRBJ2-7, the V gene TRBV3-1, with TRBD1 identical over 8 bases. The CDR3 contains 14 residues. Trimming took 0 bases from V and 6 from J; bases not matched to a gene: 4. Germline CDR1 LGHDT, CDR2 YNNKEL (reference sequence).

This clonotype was counted many times. The chain has TRBV12-3 or TRBV12-4 and TRBJ2-3; the match to TRBD2 covers 12 bases. The V gene end was trimmed by 4 bases and the J gene end by 5 bases; junction bases not matched to a gene: 7. The CDR3 totals 16 residues. The CDR3 region is CASSSGTSGSGDTQYF. DNA for the CDR3: TGTGCCAGCAGTTCCGGGACTAGCGGGTCGGGAGATACGCAGTATTTT.